This section outlines one T cell receptor (beta chain) sequence together with its context. Antigen: not known. The junction and the germline gene differ at one end; a read error may be behind it. The sample comes from a study of cytomegalovirus exposure and HLA in healthy donors. Findings of the study overall: No immune exposure information besides CMV serostatus was available. Analyses of presence and absence presupposed an approximately uniform sequencing depth across donors. Several of the most significant clusters appeared linked to common viral pathogens, based on a later analysis. TRBV6-2, TRBV6-3 and some other V segments were unresolvable in 87-base-pair reads.

The CDR3 is made up of 14 amino acids. Germline V gives CDR1 MGHRA, CDR2 YSYEKL. In the PCR, 60 Vbeta and 13 Jbeta primers were used. Clones were sequenced by immunoSEQ multiplex PCR, and TCRdb holds only the in-frame ones, with some missing. The sample contains over 140,000 clones, 75% to 85% of which appear only once. The sequencing sample was made of PBMCs. V gene TRBV4-1 combines with J gene TRBJ2-2; tentative D call: TRBD2 (5 bases). This clonotype originated in a man aged 45 to 65 in good health and CMV-seronegative. The CDR3 loop reads CASSQGPNTGELLF. The CDR3 DNA reads as TGCGCCAGCAGCCAGGGTCCTAACACCGGGGAGCTGCTTTTT.